This TCR beta chain came from a study of T cell clonality in common variable immunodeficiency. This clone has a handful of counts. Its antigen is unidentified. The CDR3 extends 3 residues past the end of the read, so its final part is completed from the germline J gene. Profiling relied on immunoSEQ multiplex PCR, and the TCRdb table lists in-frame clones only, not all of them. Singletons are absent from the sample, which has some 25,000 clones. The CVID group had roughly 15 females and roughly 30 males, mean age 40. Blood came from CVID subjects not ill and not taking immunomodulatory or immunosuppressive medication. Study-level results: In common variable immunodeficiency, TCR beta chains reportedly carried fewer deletions and N-nucleotide insertions. TCRbeta clonality was increased in CVID versus healthy controls.

With 2 bases removed from V and 3 bases from J, the gap between germline ends came to 11 bases. Germline V gene sequence: CDR1 SGHVS, CDR2 FQNEAQ. CDR3 length equals 14 residues. The sequence was obtained from a human donor with common variable immunodeficiency. Sequenced input: peripheral blood mononuclear cells. V and J are TRBV7-8 and TRBJ2-7; weak D call: TRBD1 (5 bases). CDR3 bases read: TGTGCCAGCAGCTTAAGGGGCAGGGTCTACGAG. Translated, it gives CASSLRGRVYE. The CDR3 as a whole reads CASSLRGRVYEQYF.